This entry lists 11 T cell receptor beta chains sequenced from one sample in a study of blood T cell repertoires in COVID-19. Data came from immunoSEQ multiplex PCR; TCRdb stores just in-frame clones and leaves some out. The data show approximately 290,000 clones, around nine tenths seen once. Sequenced material: peripheral blood. Every receptor here comes from a man aged 25 to 45 with acute or convalescent COVID-19.

V is TRBV5-8 and J is TRBJ2-7, with D perhaps matching TRBD1 (5 bases). Germline V gene lookup returns CDR1 SGHTS and CDR2 YDEGEE. V lost 0 bases and J lost 4, with 11 bases in between. The CDR3 contains 14 residues. The CDR3 coding sequence is TGTGCCAGCAGCTTGGTCGACAGTCGGTACGAGCAGTACTTC. It is translated as CASSLVDSRYEQYF.

Details on this clone: Other DNA sequences in the same sample also yield this CDR3. The chain joins TRBV5-1 to TRBJ2-7; no firm D call. Germline V gene sequence: CDR1 SGHRS, CDR2 YFSETQ. Trimming took off 0 bases at V and 2 bases at J, with 9 bases between the two ends. This CDR3 is 14 amino acids long. In nucleotides, the CDR3 is TGCGCCAGCAGCTTGGGTCAGGCCACCTACGAGCAGTACTTC. As protein: CASSLGQATYEQYF.

The V call is TRBV4-1, the J call TRBJ2-6, with TRBD1 matching 11 bases. Germline V gene data show CDR1 as MGHRA and CDR2 as YSYEKL. V shed 5 bases, J shed 3 bases, and the junction held 9 bases outside the gene matches. The CDR3 is 18 amino acids. CDR3: CASSERTGGADGANVLTF. DNA for the CDR3: TGCGCCAGCAGCGAACGGACAGGGGGCGCGGATGGGGCCAACGTCCTGACTTTC.

This clone was detected only once. At one end, the junction sequence differs from germline, possibly due to a read error. The chain combines TRBV5-5 with TRBJ1-6; tentatively, D is TRBD1 (6 bases). Germline values: CDR1 SGHKS, CDR2 YYEKEE (reference sequence). The CDR3 runs to 13 residues. The DNA of the CDR3 is TGTGTCAGCACCTGGACAGTCAATTCACCCCTCCACTTT. It encodes CVSTWTVNSPLHF. The full variable domain, completed using reference TRBV5-5 and TRBJ1-6, is DAGVTQSPTHLIKTRGQQVTLRCSPISGHKSVSWYQQVLGQGPQFIFQYYEKEERGRGNFPDRFSARQFPNYSSELNVNALLLGDSALYLCVSTWTVNSPLHFGNGTRLTVT.

The rearrangement uses TRBV30 and TRBJ2-4, with D perhaps matching TRBD2 (5 bases). Per germline, CDR1 GTSNPN and CDR2 SVGIG (reference sequence). The CDR3 sequence is 12 residues long. With 5 bases removed from V and 3 bases from J, the gap between germline ends came to 8 bases. The CDR3 spells CAWLGSKNIQYF. The CDR3 DNA follows: TGTGCCTGGCTGGGGAGCAAAAACATTCAGTACTTC.

The CDR3 loop reads CASSNFQGLYIMNTEAFF. For the CDR3, the DNA is TGTGCCAGTAGTAATTTCCAGGGGTTATATATTATGAACACTGAAGCTTTCTTT. The rearrangement links TRBV19 to TRBJ1-1; maybe TRBD1 (6 bases). V was shortened by 4 bases and J by 0 bases, with 21 bases between the two germline ends. Germline assignment: CDR1 LNHDA and CDR2 SQIVND (reference sequence). This CDR3 comprises 18 residues.

This rearrangement joins TRBV5-3 to TRBJ2-3, with a tentative D call TRBD2 (6 bases). TRBV5-3 is given ORF status, its function remaining uncertain. The ends were cut back, 4 bases at V and 1 base at J, with 13 bases in the middle. The CDR3 consists of 15 residues. Written as DNA, the CDR3 is TGTGCCAGAAGCCCGGTGGGGGAGGGCACAGATACGCAGTATTTT. Amino acid sequence: CARSPVGEGTDTQYF.

This chain links TRBV5-6 with TRBJ2-1, with 9 bases lining up with TRBD1. The germline V gene has CDR1 SGHDT and CDR2 YYEEEE. With 6 bases clipped from V and 0 bases from J, the junction kept 7 bases outside the gene matches. The CDR3 totals 16 residues. The CDR3 here is CASINRGLGSYNEQFF. Here the CDR3 DNA reads TGTGCCAGCATCAACAGGGGGCTGGGCTCCTACAATGAGCAGTTCTTC.

The chain combines TRBV7-3 with TRBJ2-2; no clear D gene. Germline V gene data show CDR1 as SGHTA and CDR2 as FQGTGA. V lost 5 bases and J 8 bases, leaving 12 bases between the germline ends. There are 13 residues in the CDR3. The CDR3 reads CASSPMSRGELFF. The CDR3 nucleotides read TGTGCCAGCAGCCCCATGAGTAGAGGGGAGCTGTTTTTT.

The CDR3 region has the DNA TGTGCCAGCAGCTTGGGCCCGGAAATCAGGGGGCGTGAGCAGTACTTC. Protein sequence: CASSLGPEIRGREQYF. The chain is built from TRBV5-5 and TRBJ2-7; 8 bases fit TRBD1. The CDR3 spans 16 residues. Germline CDR1 reads SGHKS; CDR2 reads YYEKEE (reference sequence). J lost 7 bases, V lost 0 bases, and 12 bases had no gene match.

As concerns this clone: At one end the junction does not follow the germline gene, possibly because of a read error. Other DNA sequences within the sample encode an identical CDR3. J is TRBJ1-2 and V is TRBV28; D remains ambiguous. Germline CDR1 is MDHEN and CDR2 is SYDVKM. This CDR3 region has 13 residues. The CDR3 DNA reads as TGTGCCAGCAGTTTAGGCGCTAACTATGGCTACACTTTC. It encodes CASSLGANYGYTF.